The 26 T cell receptor beta chains listed next were all sequenced from one sample in a study of cytomegalovirus exposure and HLA in healthy donors. PCR involved 60 Vbeta and 13 Jbeta primers. Clones were sequenced by immunoSEQ multiplex PCR, and TCRdb holds only the in-frame ones, with some missing. The sample records more than 95,000 clones, approximately 80% being singletons. The sample consisted of PBMCs. These receptors were collected from a middle-aged man in good health and CMV-seronegative.

The chain employs TRBV4-3 and TRBJ1-2, with D unresolved. Deletions cut 4 bases from V and 10 bases from J, with 16 bases between. CDR3 length equals 13 residues. Per the germline V gene, CDR1 is LGHNA and CDR2 is YSLEER. Here the CDR3 DNA reads TGCGCCAGCAGCCCCCAGCTGGGCGATGTCTACACCTTC. It specifies CASSPQLGDVYTF.

This rearrangement joins TRBV5-1 to TRBJ1-1; possible D gene TRBD1, 5 bases. V was shortened by 4 bases and J by 3 bases, with 22 bases between the two germline ends. The CDR3 covers 17 residues. Germline V gene data show CDR1 as SGHRS and CDR2 as YFSETQ. CDR3 coding DNA: TGCGCCAGCAGCAGAAACGGGGGGGGATTTGCGGACACTGAAGCTTTCTTT. It encodes CASSRNGGGFADTEAFF.

J is TRBJ2-3 and V is TRBV7-2; 7 bases line up with TRBD1. The J segment lost 7 bases and the V segment lost 5 bases, leaving 6 bases of the junction unmatched. Germline CDR1 and CDR2: SGHTA and FQGNSA. CDR3 length: 13 amino acids. The CDR3 loop is CASSPTGAHTQYF. The CDR3 nucleotides are TGTGCCAGCAGCCCCACAGGGGCCCATACGCAGTATTTT. The variable domain in full, completed from reference TRBV7-2 and TRBJ2-3, reads GAGVSQSPSNKVTEKGKDVELRCDPISGHTALYWYRQSLGQGLEFLIYFQGNSAPDKSGLPSDRFSAERTGGSVSTLTIQRTQQEDSAVYLCASSPTGAHTQYFGPGTRLTVL.

The chain employs TRBV2 and TRBJ1-6; D may be TRBD1 (5 bases). Looked up from germline, CDR1 is SNHLY and CDR2 is FYNNEI. V was clipped by 7 bases and J by 9 bases, with 16 bases between them. CDR3 length: 14 residues. As DNA, the CDR3 is TGTGCCAGCACTGGATCGCCGGGGGGTTCACCCCTCCACTTT. The encoded protein is CASTGSPGGSPLHF.

CDR3 coding DNA: TGCGCCAGCAGCCAAGATCGAACCGGGGGGACCTACAATGAGCAGTTCTTC. Its translation: CASSQDRTGGTYNEQFF. The gene calls are TRBV4-3 and TRBJ2-1; 7 bases are shared with TRBD2. Trimming at V came to 0 bases and at J to 2 bases, leaving 7 bases not matched to a gene. CDR3 size: 17 residues. CDR1 is LGHNA, CDR2 YSLEER, per germline.

The chain has TRBV7-6 and TRBJ2-2; D gene unclear. Trimming left V 2 bases short and J 7 bases short, with 11 bases between. The germline V gene encodes CDR1 SGHVS and CDR2 FNYEAQ. The length of the CDR3 is 14 residues. CDR3 DNA: TGTGCCAGCAGCTTACTTTTAATTAGCGGGGAGCTGTTTTTT. This gives the protein CASSLLLISGELFF.

As concerns this clone: One end of the junction fails to match germline, which may point to a read error. The rearrangement uses TRBV7-7 and TRBJ2-6; D gene unclear. This CDR3 is built from 17 residues. CDR1 and CDR2 from the germline V gene are SSHAT and FNYEAQ (reference sequence). CDR3 sequence reads: CASSDPDSTSGANVLTF. DNA for the CDR3: TGTGCTAGCAGCGACCCTGACTCGACCTCTGGGGCCAACGTCCTGACTTTC.

This chain links TRBV5-4 with TRBJ2-1; D is ambiguous. Trimming pared 2 bases from V and 0 bases from J, leaving 9 bases between. This CDR3 is built from 15 residues. Germline CDR1 reads SGHNT; CDR2 reads YYREEE (reference sequence). The DNA for the CDR3 is TGTGCCAGCAGCTTCATTAGTTTCTCCTACAATGAGCAGTTCTTC. Encoded protein: CASSFISFSYNEQFF.

This rearrangement joins TRBV6-1 to TRBJ2-7, with a possible D match to TRBD2 (5 bases). Per the germline V gene, CDR1 is MNHNS and CDR2 is SASEGT. The V and J ends lost 10 bases and 12 bases respectively, with 25 bases between them. The CDR3 has 13 amino acids. The CDR3: CATSLAGPTGMYF. CDR3 bases: TGTGCCACCTCACTGGCCGGGCCCACGGGAATGTACTTC.

CDR3 amino acids: CSYAGTGYEKLFF. In DNA, the CDR3 is TGCAGCTATGCCGGGACAGGGTATGAAAAACTGTTTTTT. This sequence joins TRBV29-1 and TRBJ1-4, with 9 bases matching TRBD1. Unmatched junction bases numbered 7, after V lost 8 bases and J lost 6 bases. Germline V gene data show CDR1 as SQVTM and CDR2 as ANQGSEA. The CDR3 is made up of 13 amino acids.

CDR3 DNA: TGTGCCAGCAGCCCCGGGACAGGGGCGCCCTCCAATCAGCCCCAGCATTTT. Amino acids: CASSPGTGAPSNQPQHF. The chain links TRBV27 to TRBJ1-5; 10 nucleotides line up with TRBD1. V trimming: 6 bases; J trimming: 3 bases; junction bases outside the gene matches: 11. The CDR3 has 17 residues. Germline V gene sequence: CDR1 MNHEY, CDR2 SMNVEV (reference sequence).

The chain employs TRBV5-1 and TRBJ2-7; maybe TRBD2 (5 bases). The CDR3 runs 15 residues. Trimming took off 3 bases at V and 5 bases at J, with 18 bases between the two ends. Per the germline V gene, CDR1 is SGHRS and CDR2 is YFSETQ. The DNA for the CDR3 is TGCGCCAGCAGCTCAACCGGGGATTACTACGACGAGCAGTACTTC. Protein: CASSSTGDYYDEQYF.

The chain recombines TRBV7-8 with TRBJ2-1; 9 positions agree with TRBD2. CDR3 length: 15 residues. The germline gives CDR1 SGHVS, CDR2 FQNEAQ. Germline trimming cut 8 bases from V and 5 bases from J; bases unmatched to any gene: 10. This CDR3 is CASRRGGSKNNEQFF. DNA for the CDR3: TGTGCCAGCCGGCGGGGGGGATCCAAAAACAATGAGCAGTTCTTC. The variable domain in full, completed from reference TRBV7-8 and TRBJ2-1, reads GAGVSQSPRYKVAKRGQDVALRCDPISGHVSLFWYQQALGQGPEFLTYFQNEAQLDKSGLPSDRFFAERPEGSVSTLKIQRTQQEDSAVYLCASRRGGSKNNEQFFGPGTRLTVL.

V is TRBV7-9 and J is TRBJ2-2, with D maybe TRBD2 (5 bases). The length of the CDR3 is 16 residues. In germline, CDR1 is SEHNR, CDR2 FQNEAQ (reference sequence). V was trimmed by 5 bases and J by 6 bases, leaving 19 bases between them. The CDR3 sequence: CASSPGGGPVAGELFF. DNA for the CDR3: TGTGCCAGCAGCCCCGGCGGCGGGCCTGTCGCCGGGGAGCTGTTTTTT. The variable domain in full, completed from reference TRBV7-9 and TRBJ2-2, reads DTGVSQNPRHKITKRGQNVTFRCDPISEHNRLYWYRQTLGQGPEFLTYFQNEAQLEKSRLLSDRFSAERPKGSFSTLEIQRTEQGDSAMYLCASSPGGGPVAGELFFGEGSRLTVL.

The V gene is TRBV19, the J gene TRBJ1-1; 9 bases match TRBD1. This CDR3 region has 15 residues. Germline V gene lookup returns CDR1 LNHDA and CDR2 SQIVND (reference sequence). The ends lost 3 bases at V and 5 bases at J; junction bases unmatched: 7. The DNA for the CDR3 is TGTGCCAGTAGTATCCAACCGACAGGGGGGACTGAAGCTTTCTTT. This sequence encodes CASSIQPTGGTEAFF.

The rearrangement uses TRBV19 and TRBJ1-1; D gene unclear. This CDR3 has 14 residues. Per germline, CDR1 LNHDA and CDR2 SQIVND (reference sequence). V was shortened by 4 bases and J by 7 bases, with 16 bases between the two germline ends. The CDR3, as DNA: TGTGCCAGTAGTACGAGGGCAAGGAGAGGTGAAGCTTTCTTT. Protein sequence: CASSTRARRGEAFF.

The chain carries TRBV9 and TRBJ2-5, with a weak D call TRBD2 (5 bases). V was pared by 3 bases and J by 5 bases, with 14 bases between. This CDR3 region has 14 residues. From germline, CDR1 is SGDLS and CDR2 YYNGEE. The CDR3 here is CASSALANTETQYF. As DNA, the CDR3 is TGTGCCAGCAGCGCGTTAGCGAACACGGAGACCCAGTACTTC.

V is TRBV28 and J is TRBJ1-1, with 8 nucleotides matching TRBD1. V shed 5 bases and J 0 bases; nucleotides not matched to a gene: 5. Germline V gene lookup returns CDR1 MDHEN and CDR2 SYDVKM. The CDR3 has 15 amino acids. DNA of the CDR3: TGTGCCAGCAGTCGGACAGGGACCATGAACACTGAAGCTTTCTTT. Its protein product is CASSRTGTMNTEAFF.

The genes are TRBV5-1 and TRBJ1-2; D uncertain. V was pared by 4 bases and J by 6 bases, with 13 bases between. The CDR3 totals 13 residues. The germline V gene encodes CDR1 SGHRS and CDR2 YFSETQ. The CDR3 loop is CASSARFLDGYTF. The CDR3 bases are TGCGCCAGCAGCGCCCGGTTCCTTGATGGCTACACCTTC.

This clone was seen a few times. This chain links TRBV13 with TRBJ2-1; TRBD2 is a possible D gene (7 bases). The CDR3 contains 14 residues. Germline-derived CDR1 and CDR2 are PRHDT and FYEKMQ (reference sequence). V gave up 5 bases and J gave up 5 bases, with 13 bases separating them. The CDR3 loop is CASSKEGGHNEQFF. CDR3 DNA sequence: TGTGCCAGCAGCAAGGAGGGGGGGCACAATGAGCAGTTCTTC.

The chain uses TRBV6-5 and TRBJ1-5, with 8 bases that match TRBD1. Unmatched junction bases numbered 5, after V lost 6 bases and J lost 4 bases. The germline V gene encodes CDR1 MNHEY and CDR2 SVGAGI. CDR3 length: 14 amino acids. Here the CDR3 reads CASSGQGRNQPQHF. CDR3 DNA sequence: TGTGCCAGCAGCGGACAGGGTAGGAATCAGCCCCAGCATTTT.

This clone was observed a few times. The chain joins TRBV28 to TRBJ1-3; weak D call: TRBD1 (6 bases). The CDR3 spans 15 residues. Looked up from germline, CDR1 is MDHEN and CDR2 is SYDVKM. V gave up 7 bases and J gave up 7 bases, with 20 bases separating them. The CDR3 loop reads CASTVRTAHGNTIYF. In DNA, the CDR3 is TGTGCCAGCACAGTGCGGACAGCCCACGGGAACACCATATATTTT. The full variable domain, with the rest looked up from reference TRBV28 and TRBJ1-3, is DVKVTQSSRYLVKRTGEKVFLECVQDMDHENMFWYRQDPGLGLRLIYFSYDVKMKEKGDIPEGYSVSREKKERFSLILESASTNQTSMYLCASTVRTAHGNTIYFGEGSWLTVV.

The chain links TRBV6-1 to TRBJ1-1; the D gene is possibly TRBD1 (5 bases). The CDR3 sequence is 13 residues long. V lost 6 bases to trimming and J lost 5 bases, with 13 bases between them. Germline V gene data show CDR1 as MNHNS and CDR2 as SASEGT. CDR3 protein: CASSGPGGTEAFF. CDR3 sequence (DNA): TGTGCCAGCAGCGGCCCCGGGGGGACTGAAGCTTTCTTT.

This chain uses TRBV11-2 with TRBJ2-1; possibly TRBD2 for D (5 bases). The CDR3 spans 14 residues. Germline V gene data show CDR1 as SGHAT and CDR2 as FQNNGV. V was clipped by 4 bases and J by 2 bases, with 9 bases between them. Here the CDR3 reads CASSYSRAYNEQFF. The CDR3 bases are TGTGCCAGCAGCTACTCGCGGGCCTACAATGAGCAGTTCTTC.

The gene calls are TRBV7-2 and TRBJ2-7; D ambiguous. Trimming took off 5 bases at V and 6 bases at J, with 8 bases between the two ends. The germline CDR1 and CDR2 sequences are SGHTA and FQGNSA. The CDR3 sequence is 11 residues long. The chain's CDR3 is CASSQYSEQYF. As DNA, the CDR3 is TGTGCCAGCAGCCAGTACAGCGAGCAGTACTTC.

The chain uses TRBV6-6 and TRBJ1-2, with a weak D call TRBD1 (6 bases). Germline CDR1 MNHNY, CDR2 SVGAGI (reference sequence). V lost 11 bases, J lost 8 bases, and 15 bases lay in between. This CDR3 has 11 residues. The CDR3 bases are TGTGCCGTGAGGGGGAGTACAGGCTACACCTTC. Its protein is CAVRGSTGYTF.